The subject of this entry is one T cell receptor beta chain. The antigen is unknown. These data originate in a study of T cell therapy after organ transplantation. Turning to the study itself: Patients received up to 6 T cell doses every 2 weeks. Across 2 to 6 intravenous infusions, patients got a median of 1.92 x 10^8 CMV-specific T cells. Regarding the study as a whole: Nonresponders had marked pretherapy clonal expansions and little post-therapy change.

Assay: immunoSEQ multiplex PCR; the TCRdb copy retains only in-frame clones and omits some. This table has roughly 15,000 clones, about 85% appearing once. Time point denoted: 20-29 weeks after completion of therapy. The TCR sequence derives from a human patient who had received a solid organ transplant and had CMV disease. Some T cells may be transferred from the graft donor. Sequenced here: CD8+ T cells from blood, sampled after autologous CMV-specific T cell therapy.

CDR3 sequence reads: CASSYLGVGGYTF. CDR3 in DNA: TGCGCCAGCAGCTACTTAGGGGTTGGTGGCTACACCTTC. This rearrangement joins TRBV5-1 to TRBJ1-2; possibly TRBD1 for D (5 bases). Germline V lookup: CDR1 SGHRS, CDR2 YFSETQ. The CDR3 sequence is 13 residues long. V gave up 3 bases and J gave up 7 bases, with 13 bases separating them.